Reported below is one T cell receptor (beta chain). The antigen remains unidentified. This specimen belongs to a study of graft-versus-host responses after intestinal transplantation. About the research overall: Isolated intestinal, liver-intestinal, or multivisceral transplants were what recipients had. The study gave all recipients anti-thymocyte globulin induction, then tacrolimus and steroids for about 3 years. Study outcomes and limitations: Within the allografts of patients who had graft-donor T cell macrochimerism, graft-versus-host to host-versus-graft clonal ratios were high. Some GvH clones appeared in ileal mucosa or blood before recipient bone marrow.

Only in-frame clones appear in the TCRdb table, and some are missing; sequencing was by immunoSEQ multiplex PCR. The repertoire holds about 120,000 clones, with 85% to 95% as singletons. The sample here was unstimulated CD4+ T cells sorted from spleen or lymph node cells, taken before intestinal transplant. This clonotype was sampled from a human donor who received an intestinal transplant.

CDR3 DNA sequence: TGTGCCAGCAGCTTCTCCAGCAGGAATCAGCCCCAGCATTTT. It encodes CASSFSSRNQPQHF. The V call is TRBV11-2, the J call TRBJ1-5; D remains ambiguous. V lost 3 bases and J 4 bases, leaving 10 bases between the germline ends. Per the germline V gene, CDR1 is SGHAT and CDR2 is FQNNGV. The CDR3 runs to 14 residues.